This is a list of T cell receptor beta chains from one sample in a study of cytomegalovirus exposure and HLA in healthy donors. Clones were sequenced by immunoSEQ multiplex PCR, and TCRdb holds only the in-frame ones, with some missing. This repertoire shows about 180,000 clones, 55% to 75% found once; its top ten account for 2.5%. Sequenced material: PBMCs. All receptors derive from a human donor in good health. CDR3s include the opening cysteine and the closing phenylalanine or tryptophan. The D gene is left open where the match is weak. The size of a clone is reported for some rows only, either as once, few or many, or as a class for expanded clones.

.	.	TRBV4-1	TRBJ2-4	TGCGCCAGCAGCCCGTTGCGGCTTGCCAAAAACATTCAGTACTTC	CASSPLRLAKNIQYF
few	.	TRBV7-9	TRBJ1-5	TGTGCCAGCAGCCAAGCTGGGCGGGGCCAGCCCCAGCATTTT	CASSQAGRGQPQHF
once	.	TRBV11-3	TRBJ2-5	TGTGCCAGCAGCCCGCGCCTGACGGGCCAAGAGACCCAGTACTTC	CASSPRLTGQETQYF
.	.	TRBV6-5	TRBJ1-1	TGTGCCAGCACGACAGGAATGAACACTGAAGCTTTCTTT	CASTTGMNTEAFF
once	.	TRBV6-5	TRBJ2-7	TGTGCCAGCAGGGTGGGTCAGGGAAACTACGAGCAGTACTTC	CASRVGQGNYEQYF
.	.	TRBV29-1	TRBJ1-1	TGCAGCGTTGATACGGGGTTTTTCGACACTGAAGCTTTCTTT	CSVDTGFFDTEAFF
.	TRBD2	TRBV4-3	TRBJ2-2	TGCGCCAGCAGCCCCGGGACTAGCGGGGACTTGGGGTGGGAGCTGTTTTTT	CASSPGTSGDLGWELFF
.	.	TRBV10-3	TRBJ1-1	TGTGCCGGGGCGGGGCAGCTGAACACTGAAGCTTTCTTT	CAGAGQLNTEAFF
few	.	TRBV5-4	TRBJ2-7	TGTGCCAGCACCCGGGACTCCTACGAGCAGTACTTC	CASTRDSYEQYF
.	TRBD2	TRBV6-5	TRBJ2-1	TGTGCCAGCAGTTACTCGGGCGGGGGAGACAATGAGCAGTTCTTC	CASSYSGGGDNEQFF
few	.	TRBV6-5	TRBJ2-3	TGTGCCAGCAGAAGTGAGAGCACAGATACGCAGTATTTT	CASRSESTDTQYF
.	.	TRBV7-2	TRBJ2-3	TGTGCCAGCAGCTTAGTTTCGCTAGATAGTCAGTATTTT	CASSLVSLDSQYF
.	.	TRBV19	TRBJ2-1	TGTGCCAGTAGTGCCCACAGGGTCCATGAGCAGTTCTTC	CASSAHRVHEQFF
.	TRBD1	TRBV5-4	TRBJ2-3	TGTGCCAGCAGCCCTAGGACAGGCCTCACAGATACGCAGTATTTT	CASSPRTGLTDTQYF
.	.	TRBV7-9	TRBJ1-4	TGTGCCAGCAGCCGGGTTGGTGAAAAACTGTTTTTT	CASSRVGEKLFF
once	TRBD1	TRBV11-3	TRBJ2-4	TGTGCCAGCAGCAATTCACCCGGGACAGGGAAAAACATTCAGTACTTC	CASSNSPGTGKNIQYF
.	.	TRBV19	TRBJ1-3	TGTGCCAGTAGTATAGTCGGCGGTAGCTCTGGAAACACCATATATTTT	CASSIVGGSSGNTIYF
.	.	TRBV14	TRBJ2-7	TGTGCCAGCAGCCTCCGAGACAGTGCCTACGAGCAGTACTTC	CASSLRDSAYEQYF
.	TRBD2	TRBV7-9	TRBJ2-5	TGTGCCAGCAGCCCTCGGGGAGCGGGGGAAGGAGAGACCCAGTACTTC	CASSPRGAGEGETQYF
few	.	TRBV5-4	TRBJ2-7	TGTGCCAGCAGTAGCCAGAACGAGCAGTACTTC	CASSSQNEQYF
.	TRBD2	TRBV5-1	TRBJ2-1	TGCGCCAGCAGCTCCTTGGCGGGGGCCTACAATGAGCAGTTCTTC	CASSSLAGAYNEQFF